This TCR beta chain derives from a study of blood T cell repertoires in COVID-19. Study in general: Donors in the United States, Italy and Spain gave samples during acute or convalescent COVID-19.

V trimming: 5 bases; J trimming: 7 bases; junction bases outside the gene matches: 4. Germline loops: CDR1 MNHEY, CDR2 SVGAGI. The length of the CDR3 is 14 residues. Participants were aged roughly 18 to 100 years from about 25 US areas. Only in-frame clones appear in the TCRdb table, and some are missing; sequencing was by immunoSEQ multiplex PCR. The sample gives about 160,000 clones, roughly 80% of which show up once; roughly 3.5% is in the top ten. The specimen was PBMCs or T cells enriched from blood (not recorded which). The rearrangement uses TRBV6-5 and TRBJ1-4; 10 nucleotides agree with TRBD1. This TCR was sampled from a woman aged 55 to 70 who had recovered from COVID-19. The CDR3 nucleotides are TGTGCCAGCAGTAGGACAGGGGGAGTTGAAAAACTGTTTTTT. Protein sequence: CASSRTGGVEKLFF.